These T cell receptor beta chains were read from a single sample in a study of Graves' ophthalmopathy and Graves' hyperthyroidism. One entry per CDR3 protein results from TCRdb running MiXCR on the multiplex PCR reads. The profile covers about 640,000 distinct CDR3 sequences, with about two fifths appearing a single time and over 2.5% taken by the ten largest. The sample taken for sequencing was peripheral blood. These receptor sequences come from an adult man with Graves' ophthalmopathy. CDR3s include the opening cysteine and the closing phenylalanine or tryptophan. The D gene is left open where the match is weak. Clone size is stated in some rows and not others, as once, few, many or a class when expanded.

D	V	size	J	CDR3	DNA
-	TRBV10-3	few	TRBJ2-2	CASSEGVIENTGELFF	TGTGCCAGCAGTGAAGGCGTGATAGAGAACACCGGGGAGCTGTTTTTT
TRBD2	TRBV20-1	-	TRBJ2-2	CSAWGGSGAGELFF	TGCAGTGCCTGGGGGGGGTCCGGGGCCGGGGAGCTGTTTTTT
-	TRBV7-2	-	TRBJ2-3	CASSLQRSLDTQYF	TGTGCCAGCAGCCTCCAGCGGAGTCTCGATACGCAGTATTTT
-	TRBV24-1	few	TRBJ2-1	CATSDPTGNEQFF	TGTGCCACCAGTGATCCCACGGGGAATGAGCAGTTCTTC
-	TRBV7-9	many	TRBJ1-5	CASSRDTDQPQHF	TGTGCCAGCAGTCGGGACACCGATCAGCCCCAGCATTTT
-	TRBV11-3	many	TRBJ2-5	CASSFGQYQETQYF	TGTGCCAGCAGCTTCGGACAGTACCAAGAGACCCAGTACTTC
-	TRBV10-3	-	TRBJ1-5	CATRRGVVRDVQPQHF	TGTGCCACAAGACGGGGCGTCGTCAGGGATGTTCAGCCCCAGCATTTT
-	TRBV5-8	many	TRBJ1-2	CASSQNSPAGYTF	TGTGCCAGCAGCCAAAATTCTCCGGCCGGCTACACCTTC
TRBD2	TRBV5-4	many	TRBJ2-5	CASSRLADGQETQYF	TGTGCCAGCAGCCGCCTAGCGGACGGTCAAGAGACCCAGTACTTC
-	TRBV10-3	-	TRBJ1-4	CAISEGVTNEKLFF	TGTGCCATCAGTGAGGGGGTCACTAATGAAAAACTGTTTTTT
-	TRBV5-1	-	TRBJ1-1	CASSLYGQMNTEAFF	TGCGCCAGCAGCCTCTATGGACAGATGAACACTGAAGCTTTCTTT
TRBD2	TRBV29-1	-	TRBJ2-2	CSAATSSVTGELSW	TGCAGCGCCGCGACTAGCTCAGTCACCGGGGAGCTGTCTTGG
-	TRBV7-2	-	TRBJ2-5	CASSQDGWTSFQETQYF	TGCGCCAGCAGCCAAGATGGGTGGACGTCGTTCCAAGAGACCCAGTACTTC
TRBD1	TRBV4-1	-	TRBJ1-3	CASSDPTGGFGNTIYF	TGCGCCAGCAGCGATCCGACAGGGGGATTTGGAAACACCATATATTTT
-	TRBV7-2	many	TRBJ2-6	CASSFRTF	TGTGCCAGCAGCTTCCGGACGTTC
-	TRBV5-1	-	TRBJ2-7	CASSLDPTYPYEQYF	TGCGCCAGCAGCCTGGACCCTACCTACCCCTACGAGCAGTACTTC
-	TRBV10-3	-	TRBJ2-7	CASTQTQGYEQYF	TGTGCCAGCACCCAGACTCAAGGATACGAGCAGTACTTC
-	TRBV5-6	-	TRBJ2-7	CASSLQQKYEQYF	TGTGCCAGCAGCTTGCAACAGAAATACGAGCAGTACTTC
-	TRBV20-1	many	TRBJ2-2	CSAPSDTGELFF	TGCAGTGCCCCGTCGGACACCGGGGAGCTGTTTTTT
TRBD1	TRBV11-2	-	TRBJ2-5	CASSLAGTGGQYF	TGTGCCAGCAGCTTAGCTGGGACAGGGGGCCAGTACTTC
TRBD1	TRBV19	many	TRBJ2-7	CASSPGTGFSYEQYF	TGTGCCAGTAGCCCTGGGACAGGGTTCTCCTACGAGCAGTACTTC
-	TRBV12-3/TRBV12-4	-	TRBJ1-2	CASSLRTVGAYGYTF	TGTGCCAGCAGTCTGCGGACAGTGGGGGCCTATGGCTACACCTTC
-	TRBV7-8	-	TRBJ1-2	CASSLGAAPNYDYTF	TGTGCCAGCAGCCTAGGGGCGGCCCCCAACTATGACTACACCTTC
-	TRBV7-8	once	TRBJ1-3	CAGRQQGLGNTIYF	TGTGCCGGCCGCCAACAGGGACTTGGAAACACCATATATTTT
-	TRBV7-2	many	TRBJ1-6	CASSLVAVGLTPLHF	TGTGCCAGCAGCTTAGTGGCGGTCGGCCTGACGCCCCTCCACTTT
-	TRBV29-1	many	TRBJ2-7	CSVGGLNEQYF	TGCAGCGTGGGGGGCCTGAACGAGCAGTACTTC
TRBD1	TRBV9	many	TRBJ2-6	CASSEDRGSGANVLTF	TGTGCCAGCAGCGAGGACAGGGGCTCTGGGGCCAACGTCCTGACTTTC
-	TRBV5-6	many	TRBJ2-5	CASSSDTGETQYF	TGTGCCAGCAGCTCCGACACTGGGGAGACCCAGTACTTC
-	TRBV9	-	TRBJ2-5	CASSVASGSGETQYF	TGTGCCAGCAGCGTAGCATCAGGGTCGGGAGAGACCCAGTACTTC
TRBD2	TRBV9	-	TRBJ2-7	CAGSLPREGGHEQYF	TGTGCCGGCAGCTTACCCCGGGAGGGCGGCCACGAGCAGTACTTC
-	TRBV10-3	few	TRBJ1-3	CASSVAGWGSGNTIYF	TGTGCCAGCAGTGTAGCGGGTTGGGGCTCTGGAAACACCATATATTTT
-	TRBV29-1	many	TRBJ1-5	CSEPLGQGSNQPQHF	TGCAGCGAACCTTTAGGTCAGGGGAGCAATCAGCCCCAGCATTTT
-	TRBV4-1	few	TRBJ1-1	CASSQGGSGTVNTEAFF	TGCGCCAGCAGCCAGGGGGGGTCGGGCACGGTGAACACTGAAGCTTTCTTT
-	TRBV7-9	few	TRBJ2-2	CASSSRVGSGELFF	TGTGCCAGCAGCTCCAGGGTAGGGAGCGGGGAGCTGTTTTTT
-	TRBV10-3	many	TRBJ2-5	CAISEKGDGYETQYF	TGTGCCATCAGTGAGAAGGGGGACGGGTACGAGACCCAGTACTTC
TRBD1	TRBV20-1	-	TRBJ2-2	CSATSGTGPRELFF	TGCAGTGCTACTTCCGGGACAGGGCCCCGGGAGCTGTTTTTT
-	TRBV7-7	-	TRBJ2-5	CASASGRQETQYF	TGTGCTAGCGCGAGCGGGCGCCAAGAGACCCAGTACTTC
-	TRBV2	many	TRBJ1-2	CASSEGSSNYGYTF	TGTGCCAGCAGTGAAGGGAGTTCCAACTATGGCTACACCTTC
TRBD2	TRBV7-9	many	TRBJ2-5	CASSFGTSGAETQYF	TGTGCCAGCAGCTTCGGCACTAGCGGGGCGGAGACCCAGTACTTC
TRBD1	TRBV12-3/TRBV12-4	many	TRBJ1-2	CASRRGTGGNYGYTF	TGTGCCAGCAGGCGAGGGACAGGGGGTAACTATGGCTACACCTTC
TRBD1	TRBV10-3	many	TRBJ2-7	CATNNGQGYEQYF	TGTGCCACCAATAACGGACAGGGCTACGAGCAGTACTTC
-	TRBV5-1	few	TRBJ2-7	CASSYSRNDYEQYF	TGTGCCAGCAGTTACTCAAGGAATGACTACGAGCAGTACTTC
TRBD1	TRBV29-1	-	TRBJ2-5	CSAVTGAGETQYF	TGCAGCGCTGTGACAGGGGCTGGGGAGACCCAGTACTTC
-	TRBV15	few	TRBJ2-3	CATSRPGSTDTQYF	TGTGCCACCAGCAGGCCCGGTAGCACAGATACGCAGTATTTT
TRBD1	TRBV7-9	-	TRBJ2-2	CASSAGTGLGFAGELFF	TGTGCCAGCAGCGCCGGGACAGGGTTGGGATTTGCCGGGGAGCTGTTTTTT
-	TRBV9	-	TRBJ2-5	CASSHSLRDQETQYF	TGTGCCAGCAGCCACTCCCTACGAGACCAAGAGACCCAGTACTTC
-	TRBV13	-	TRBJ1-3	CASRIQEGPSGNTIYF	TGTGCCAGCAGAATCCAAGAGGGCCCCTCTGGAAACACCATATATTTT
-	TRBV11-1	-	TRBJ1-5	CASSPPEATYSNQPQHF	TGTGCCAGCTCACCACCCGAAGCTACTTATAGCAATCAGCCCCAGCATTTT
-	TRBV6-5	-	TRBJ1-6	CASSFSGGGSSPLHF	TGTGCCAGCAGTTTTTCGGGAGGGGGGAGTTCACCCCTCCACTTT
-	TRBV2	-	TRBJ1-5	CASSESQAGQPQHF	TGTGCCAGCAGTGAAAGCCAGGCCGGTCAGCCCCAACATTTT
-	TRBV10-3	-	TRBJ1-2	CAITREGLTANYGYTF	TGTGCCATCACCCGGGAGGGGCTCACCGCGAACTATGGCTACACCTTC
TRBD2	TRBV7-9	-	TRBJ2-1	CASSLTVGGLDGDEQFF	TGTGCCAGCAGCTTAACCGTGGGAGGGCTAGATGGGGATGAGCAGTTCTTC